Listed below are T cell receptor beta chains from one sample, sequenced in a study of blood T cells in healthy people across ages. TCRdb re-called the 5' RACE reads with MiXCR, one entry per CDR3 protein. The table includes more than 700,000 distinct CDR3 sequences, about 47% detected once. The material sequenced was blood. The receptors shown here come from an elderly man in good health. Each CDR3 is given with its conserved first and last residue. D genes are given only for firm matches. Clone size is shown for a subset of rows, as once, few, many or a class of expanded clone.

d_call j_call v_call clone_size cdr3_nt cdr3_aa
NA TRBJ2-1 TRBV28 NA TGTGCCAGCGTCAGGGAAGCGGTAAATGAGCAGTTCTTC CASVREAVNEQFF
TRBD2 TRBJ2-7 TRBV7-2 few TGTGCCAGCAGCTGGACTAGCGGGAACCACAATGAGCAGTACTTC CASSWTSGNHNEQYF
TRBD1 TRBJ1-4 TRBV7-2 NA TGTGCCAGCAGCTCGGACAGGGCTAATGAAAAACTGTTTTTT CASSSDRANEKLFF
NA TRBJ2-3 TRBV7-3 NA TGTGCCAGCAGCACGCCCAACACAGATACGCAGTATTTT CASSTPNTDTQYF
NA TRBJ2-5 TRBV2 NA TGTGCCAGCATTCTCTACGAGACCCAGTACTTC CASILYETQYF
TRBD1 TRBJ1-2 TRBV7-3 NA TGTGCCAGCAGCTTACATTCGTTCGGACAGGCAATACAGGGTGGCTACACCTTC CASSLHSFGQAIQGGYTF
NA TRBJ2-5 TRBV7-3 few TGTGCCAGCAGCTTATCCGGGACTTCCTACAATGAGCAGTACTTC CASSLSGTSYNEQYF
TRBD1 TRBJ2-5 TRBV5-1 NA TGCGCCAGCGGCCCGTTAGACAGGGTCCAAGAGACCCAGTACTTC CASGPLDRVQETQYF
TRBD2 TRBJ2-3 TRBV20-1 NA TGCAGTGCTACAACCTCTGATAGCGGGAGTACAGATACGCAGTATTTT CSATTSDSGSTDTQYF
NA TRBJ2-6 TRBV11-2 NA TGTGCCAGCAGCTCCAGACCTAGAGGGGCCAACGTCCTGACTTTC CASSSRPRGANVLTF
TRBD2 TRBJ2-5 TRBV7-2 NA TGTGCCAGCGGAAAGCGGGAGGTGGGAGAGACCCAGTACTTC CASGKREVGETQYF
TRBD2 TRBJ2-1 TRBV12-3/TRBV12-4 few TGTGCCAGCAGTTTATTCGGTAGCGGGCATTACAATGAGCAGTTCTTC CASSLFGSGHYNEQFF
TRBD2 TRBJ2-3 TRBV7-2 NA TGTGCCGGCAGCTTGACTAGCGGGAATACAGATACGCAGTATTTT CAGSLTSGNTDTQYF
NA TRBJ2-4 TRBV5-1 NA TGCGCCAGCAGCGCCAACAGGGAACAAGAAGCCAAAAACATTCAGTACTTC CASSANREQEAKNIQYF
NA TRBJ2-1 TRBV5-1 NA TGCGCCAGCAGCTTCGGCAACAATGAGCAGTTCTTC CASSFGNNEQFF
NA TRBJ2-1 TRBV12-3/TRBV12-4 NA TGTGCCAGCAGGTTAGCAAGTACCTACAATGAGCAGTTCTTC CASRLASTYNEQFF
TRBD1 TRBJ1-6 TRBV27 NA TGTGCCAGCAGTTTAGATTACTGGGACAGGAGTTCACCCCTCCACTTT CASSLDYWDRSSPLHF
TRBD2 TRBJ2-5 TRBV20-1 NA TGCAGTGCTAGATTAGCGGGAGAGCGGTTAGGAGGAGAGACCCAGTACTTC CSARLAGERLGGETQYF
NA TRBJ2-1 TRBV13 once TGTGCCAGCAGCTCACGGACGTATTCCTACAATGAGCAGTTCTTC CASSSRTYSYNEQFF
TRBD1 TRBJ1-2 TRBV20-1 NA TGCAGTGCTAGAGATCGTAGGGCAGGGGGTGGCTACACCTTC CSARDRRAGGGYTF
NA TRBJ1-1 TRBV20-1 NA TGCAGTGCTAGAGTGTCGCGGGGCACTGAAGCTTTCTTT CSARVSRGTEAFF
TRBD2 TRBJ2-1 TRBV4-1 few TGCGCCAGCAGCCAAGTTAGGACTAGCTCCTACAATGAGCAGTTCTTC CASSQVRTSSYNEQFF
NA TRBJ2-2 TRBV12-3/TRBV12-4 NA TGTGCCAGCAGTTTCCAAGGGGCCGGGGAGCTGTTTTTT CASSFQGAGELFF
TRBD1 TRBJ1-2 TRBV7-2 few TGTGCCAGCAGCGCCACGGGGACAGGGGGCAGCTACACCTTC CASSATGTGGSYTF
NA TRBJ2-7 TRBV7-2 NA TGTGCCAGCAGCTTATACGAGGACGGTTCCTACGAGCAGTACTTC CASSLYEDGSYEQYF
NA TRBJ1-2 TRBV7-2 few TGTGCCAGCAGCCTAGGAAGGGACAACTATGGCTACACCTTC CASSLGRDNYGYTF
NA TRBJ1-1 TRBV6-2/TRBV6-3 NA TGTGCCAGCAGTTACTCGGGGACGGGGGATGTTGAAGCTTTCTTT CASSYSGTGDVEAFF
TRBD2 TRBJ2-3 TRBV20-1 few TGCAGTGCTTTTAGCGGGAGTGGAACAGATACGCAGTATTTT CSAFSGSGTDTQYF
NA TRBJ2-3 TRBV2 NA TGTGCCAGCAGTGAGGGGTTGGGACCCAGCACAGATACGCAGTATTTT CASSEGLGPSTDTQYF
NA TRBJ2-7 TRBV7-2 few TGTGCCAGCAGCATTTCGGACCGTGGCAACTACGAGCAGTACTTC CASSISDRGNYEQYF
TRBD2 TRBJ2-5 TRBV20-1 NA TGCAGTGGAGCCGGGACTAATGAGCAGTACTTC CSGAGTNEQYF
NA TRBJ1-2 TRBV20-1 NA TGCAGTGCTTCCTCGGGGAGCTATGGCTACACCTTC CSASSGSYGYTF
TRBD1 TRBJ2-1 TRBV25-1 NA TGTGCCAGCAGTGGCGCCGGGACAGGGGAGAATGAGCAGTTCTTC CASSGAGTGENEQFF
TRBD2 TRBJ2-1 TRBV4-2 few TGTGCCAGCAGCCAACTAGCGGGCCCCAATGAGCAGTTCTTC CASSQLAGPNEQFF
TRBD2 TRBJ2-3 TRBV4-2 NA TGTGCCAGCAGCCGGACTAGCGGGGGGACCACAGATACGCAGTATTTT CASSRTSGGTTDTQYF
NA TRBJ1-1 TRBV20-1 NA TGCAGTGCCCTTCCTACAGGGTACAACACTGAAGCTTTCTTT CSALPTGYNTEAFF
NA TRBJ2-1 TRBV21-1 NA TGTGCCAGCAGCAAAGTTGAGCGGGAGTACAATGAGCAGTTCTTC CASSKVEREYNEQFF
NA TRBJ2-4 TRBV2 NA TGTGCCAGCAGCTCAGTAGGCATAGCGGCCCTCGGAGACATTCAGTACTTC CASSSVGIAALGDIQYF
NA TRBJ2-5 TRBV9 NA TGTGCCAGCAGCGAAAATGGACAGTCACAAGAGACCCAGTACTTC CASSENGQSQETQYF
TRBD2 TRBJ2-3 TRBV2 NA TGTGCCAGCAGTGAAACTAGCGGCACAGATACGCAGTATTTT CASSETSGTDTQYF
NA TRBJ1-5 TRBV11-2 NA TGTGCCAGCAGCTTAAGCCGGGGTAGCAATCAGCCCCAGCATTTT CASSLSRGSNQPQHF
NA TRBJ2-7 TRBV10-3 NA TGTGCCATCAGTGAGTCTCCATCCGGGGGATTGAACGAGCAGTACTTC CAISESPSGGLNEQYF
NA TRBJ1-4 TRBV19 NA TGTGCCAGTAGTATTTCAGGGACGGCCACTTCAACTAATGAAAAACTGTTTTTT CASSISGTATSTNEKLFF
NA TRBJ1-2 TRBV12-3/TRBV12-4 NA TGTGCCAGCAGTTTAGTTAGATCGGACAGTAGAGGCTACACCTTC CASSLVRSDSRGYTF
NA TRBJ2-1 TRBV7-3 NA TGTGCCAGCAGCCCTCTCGGACTACCAGGGGGTGAGCAGTTCTTC CASSPLGLPGGEQFF
TRBD1 TRBJ2-7 TRBV12-3/TRBV12-4 NA TGTGCCAGCAGGGGGACAGGCTACTACGAGCAGTACTTC CASRGTGYYEQYF